This T cell receptor (beta chain) originates from a study of CD8 T cells in Susac syndrome. Reverse transcription used about 0.45 to 1 ug RNA and random hexamers. TCRdb independently ran MiXCR on the immunoSEQ multiplex PCR reads; one entry per CDR3 protein. The sample includes about 76,000 distinct CDR3 sequences, roughly 92% of them seen just once. The CDR3 extends over 12 amino acids. Germline V gene data show CDR1 as GTSNPN and CDR2 as SVGIG (reference sequence). V lost 0 bases to trimming and J lost 9 bases, with 6 bases between them. This chain connects TRBV30 to TRBJ1-6; D is uncertain. The receptor was isolated from a human donor with Susac syndrome. Input material: CD8+ T cells from PBMCs. The CDR3 sequence: CAWSVWGSPLHF. The CDR3 coding sequence is TGTGCCTGGAGTGTATGGGGTTCACCCCTCCACTTT.